Listed here are 13 T cell receptor beta chains from one sample, sequenced in a study of CD8 T cells in Susac syndrome. A quantity of about 0.45 to 1 ug RNA underwent reverse transcription using random hexamers. Via MiXCR, TCRdb re-called the immunoSEQ multiplex PCR reads, giving one row per CDR3 protein. The repertoire has about 300,000 distinct CDR3 sequences, about 82% of them found once; the top ten carry 0.2% to 0.25%. Sequencing was carried out using CD8+ T cells from PBMCs. The receptor source for this set is a human donor with multiple sclerosis.

The chain uses TRBV27 and TRBJ2-3; D is unresolved. Germline V gene lookup returns CDR1 MNHEY and CDR2 SMNVEV (reference sequence). Trimming removed 2 bases at V and 6 bases at J, with 12 bases between. This CDR3 region has 14 residues. CDR3 bases: TGTGCCAGCAGTTTACTTCAGACCAGGGATACGCAGTATTTT. This encodes CASSLLQTRDTQYF.

The rearrangement uses TRBV27 and TRBJ1-2, with 7 bases aligning to TRBD1. CDR1 is MNHEY and CDR2 is SMNVEV in the germline V gene (reference sequence). This CDR3 has 15 residues. Trimming cost V 2 bases and J 4 bases; bases outside gene matches: 7. For the CDR3, the DNA is TGTGCCAGCAGTTTAAGCCAAGGGACAGCCTATGGCTACACCTTC. It specifies CASSLSQGTAYGYTF.

V usage is TRBV7-9 and J usage is TRBJ2-7; TRBD1 agrees at 9 bases. V dropped 3 bases and J dropped 10; count of bases not matched to a gene: 4. The CDR3 length is 12 residues. Germline V gene sequence: CDR1 SEHNR, CDR2 FQNEAQ (reference sequence). The CDR3 loop is CASSLGQGKQYF. The CDR3 DNA reads as TGTGCCAGCAGCTTGGGACAGGGAAAACAGTACTTC.

The V gene is TRBV27, the J gene TRBJ2-2, with D possibly being TRBD1 (6 bases). The germline V gene encodes CDR1 MNHEY and CDR2 SMNVEV (reference sequence). The ends were cut back, 8 bases at V and 6 bases at J, with 16 bases in the middle. This CDR3 contains 14 residues. Here the CDR3 reads CASGPGQLPGELFF. The DNA for the CDR3 is TGTGCCAGCGGTCCGGGACAACTCCCCGGGGAGCTGTTTTTT.

This sequence joins TRBV10-2 and TRBJ2-7, with 9 bases lining up with TRBD2. The length of the CDR3 is 20 residues. Germline lookup yields CDR1 WSHSY and CDR2 SAAADI. V trimming: 3 bases; J trimming: 0 bases; junction bases outside the gene matches: 18. CDR3 residues: CASSDIEGGTSRSSSYEQYF. CDR3 bases: TGCGCCAGCAGTGATATAGAGGGGGGGACTAGCAGATCGAGCTCCTACGAGCAGTACTTC.

The V call is TRBV27, the J call TRBJ2-1; the match to TRBD1 covers 9 bases. J was trimmed by 5 bases and V by 1 base; bases with no gene match: 6. CDR3 length equals 16 residues. CDR1 and CDR2 (germline): MNHEY, SMNVEV (reference sequence). The CDR3 nucleotides read TGTGCCAGCAGTTTATTAGGGACAGGGTGGGACAATGAGCAGTTCTTC. This gives the protein CASSLLGTGWDNEQFF.

This chain links TRBV7-2 with TRBJ1-1; possibly TRBD1 for D (5 bases). This CDR3 comprises 13 residues. The V gene lost 4 bases and the J gene lost 5 bases, with 11 bases spanning the gap. Germline V gives CDR1 SGHTA, CDR2 FQGNSA. The CDR3 loop reads CASSYLDRTEAFF. CDR3 sequence (DNA): TGTGCCAGCAGCTATCTAGACAGAACTGAAGCTTTCTTT.

The chain uses TRBV7-6 and TRBJ2-7; D is undetermined. The CDR3 runs to 14 residues. Germline V gene lookup returns CDR1 SGHVS and CDR2 FNYEAQ. V gave up 3 bases and J gave up 3 bases, with 12 bases separating them. As DNA, the CDR3 is TGTGCCAGCAGCTTCCAGGACGGCAGCTACGAGCAGTACTTC. Its protein product is CASSFQDGSYEQYF.

V usage is TRBV16 and J usage is TRBJ2-7, with TRBD1 matching 8 bases. V shed 2 bases, J shed 6 bases, and the junction held 12 bases outside the gene matches. CDR3 length: 16 amino acids. The germline V gene encodes CDR1 KGHSY and CDR2 FQNENV. CDR3 region: CASSQTAGTGSPEQYF. DNA of the CDR3: TGTGCCAGCAGCCAAACTGCCGGGACAGGCTCCCCCGAGCAGTACTTC.

The chain joins TRBV14 to TRBJ2-5; D might be TRBD2 (6 bases). The CDR3 runs 15 residues. Germline lookup yields CDR1 SGHDN and CDR2 FVKESK. V lost 3 bases and J lost 4, with 15 bases in between. The CDR3 bases are TGTGCCAGCAGCCACCAGCCGGGACTCCCAGAGACCCAGTACTTC. It translates to CASSHQPGLPETQYF. The full variable domain, its missing parts supplied by reference TRBV14 and TRBJ2-5, is EAGVTQFPSHSVIEKGQTVTLRCDPISGHDNLYWYRRVMGKEIKFLLHFVKESKQDESGMPNNRFLAERTGGTYSTLKVQPAELEDSGVYFCASSHQPGLPETQYFGPGTRLLVL.

This sequence joins TRBV10-3 and TRBJ1-2, with D unclear. Germline CDR1 is ENHRY and CDR2 is SYGVKD. CDR3 size: 11 residues. The V gene lost 4 bases and the J gene lost 4 bases, with 4 bases spanning the gap. CDR3 in DNA: TGTGCCATCAGTGTAGGCTATGGCTACACCTTC. Its protein product is CAISVGYGYTF.

V and J are TRBV25-1 and TRBJ2-5, with D possibly TRBD1 on 5 matching bases. V gave up 1 base and J gave up 2 bases, with 14 bases separating them. Germline V lookup: CDR1 MGHDK, CDR2 SYGVNS. The CDR3 has 16 amino acids. The CDR3 is CASSEWGRSVQETQYF. CDR3 nucleotides: TGTGCCAGCAGTGAATGGGGCCGGAGCGTTCAAGAGACCCAGTACTTC.

The V call is TRBV2, the J call TRBJ2-1; 9 nucleotides line up with TRBD1. The CDR3 covers 14 residues. Trimming removed 10 bases from V and 4 bases from J; junction bases left unmatched: 8. Germline values: CDR1 SNHLY, CDR2 FYNNEI. The CDR3 DNA is TGTGCCAACAACGAAGGGACAGGGTACAATGAGCAGTTCTTC. It specifies CANNEGTGYNEQFF.